This is a list of T cell receptor beta chains from one sample in a study of blood T cell repertoires in COVID-19. The repertoire was sequenced with immunoSEQ multiplex PCR; TCRdb's copy has only in-frame clones and lacks some. The repertoire holds roughly 130,000 clones, with about 85% as singletons. Sample: peripheral blood. These receptors were obtained from a man aged 40-49 years with active or convalescent COVID-19. The CDR3 runs from the conserved cysteine through the conserved F or W. Fields, in order: D gene, J gene, V gene, clone size, CDR3 protein, CDR3 DNA. D genes are given only for firm matches. The size of a clone is reported for some rows only, either as once, few or many, or as a class for expanded clones.

>TRBD1|TRBJ1-1|TRBV27|.
CASSSTGTGGSEAFF
TGTGCCAGCAGTTCTACCGGGACAGGGGGATCTGAAGCTTTCTTT
>TRBD1|TRBJ2-1|TRBV5-1|.
CASSLEGGEYNEQFF
TGCGCCAGCAGCTTGGAAGGGGGCGAGTACAATGAGCAGTTCTTC
>TRBD2|TRBJ2-1|TRBV3-1/TRBV3-2|.
CAISRSGGASEQFF
TGTGCCATTTCGCGGAGCGGGGGGGCCAGTGAGCAGTTCTTC
>.|TRBJ2-4|TRBV14|.
CASSRGGPGRIIQYF
TGTGCCAGCAGCCGAGGGGGACCCGGGCGGATCATTCAGTACTTC
>.|TRBJ1-4|TRBV19|.
CASSSKRQHRFF
TGTGCCAGTAGTTCTAAGAGACAGCATCGGTTTTTT
>TRBD1|TRBJ2-1|TRBV9|.
CASSVKDRDHNEQFF
TGTGCCAGCAGCGTAAAGGACAGGGACCACAATGAGCAGTTCTTC
>.|TRBJ2-7|TRBV18|.
CASSPGTPNEQYF
TGTGCCAGCTCACCCGGGACTCCCAACGAGCAGTACTTC
>TRBD1|TRBJ2-2|TRBV11-2|once
CASSSTTGGTGELFF
TGTGCCAGCAGCTCTACAACAGGGGGCACCGGGGAGCTGTTTTTT
>.|TRBJ2-1|TRBV10-3|.
CAISEPSGTQYNEQFF
TGTGCCATCAGTGAGCCGAGTGGGACTCAATACAATGAGCAGTTCTTC
>.|TRBJ1-6|TRBV6-5|.
CASSSDSHSPLHF
TGTGCCAGCAGTTCGGACTCCCACTCACCCCTCCACTTT
>TRBD1|TRBJ2-7|TRBV5-5|.
CASSLSGQGGYEQYF
TGTGCCAGCAGCTTGTCGGGACAGGGGGGCTACGAGCAGTACTTC
>.|TRBJ1-5|TRBV27|.
CASSYQNQPQHF
TGTGCCAGCAGTTACCAGAATCAGCCCCAGCATTTT
>TRBD1|TRBJ1-1|TRBV19|.
CASSIRGRDTEAFF
TGTGCCAGTAGTATCAGGGGGCGCGACACTGAAGCTTTCTTT
>TRBD1|TRBJ1-2|TRBV6-5|.
CASRGQALGGYTF
TGTGCCAGCAGGGGACAGGCTTTGGGCGGCTACACCTTC
>.|TRBJ1-2|TRBV7-2|.
CASSLQRTRQVNYGYTF
TGTGCCAGCAGCTTACAACGAACCCGACAGGTTAACTATGGCTACACCTTC
>.|TRBJ1-1|TRBV7-3|.
CASSVQENTEAFF
TGTGCCAGCAGCGTACAGGAGAACACTGAAGCTTTCTTT
>.|TRBJ1-5|TRBV2|few
CASRGDTPNQPQHF
TGTGCCAGCAGAGGGGACACGCCCAATCAGCCCCAGCATTTT
>.|TRBJ1-4|TRBV23-1|.
CASSQSDRVRTNEKLFF
TGCGCCAGCAGTCAATCGGACAGAGTGAGGACTAATGAAAAACTGTTTTTT
>.|TRBJ1-2|TRBV5-6|.
CASSLGATLGYTF
TGTGCCAGCAGCTTGGGGGCCACCCTTGGCTACACCTTC
>.|TRBJ1-3|TRBV14|.
CASSEQFSGNTIYF
TGTGCCAGCAGCGAACAATTCTCTGGAAACACCATATATTTT
>.|TRBJ2-1|TRBV4-3|.
CASSQDGSSYNEQFF
TGCGCCAGCAGCCAAGATGGGAGCTCCTACAATGAGCAGTTCTTC
>TRBD2|TRBJ2-3|TRBV11-2|.
CASSLMTSGQPGTDTQYF
TGTGCCAGCAGCTTAATGACTAGCGGGCAACCTGGCACAGATACGCAGTATTTT
>.|TRBJ2-3|TRBV11-3|.
CASSQGLLQTQYF
TGTGCCAGCAGCCAGGGACTTCTCCAAACGCAGTATTTT
>.|TRBJ1-1|TRBV5-1|.
CASSLIGEGTEAFF
TGCGCCAGCAGCTTGATAGGGGAGGGCACTGAAGCTTTCTTT
>TRBD2|TRBJ2-1|TRBV2|once
CASSEGGLGLNEQFF
TGTGCCAGCAGTGAAGGGGGACTAGGACTCAATGAGCAGTTCTTC
>TRBD1|TRBJ1-2|TRBV27|.
CASSRKTGGDYGYTF
TGTGCCAGCAGTCGAAAGACAGGGGGAGATTATGGCTACACCTTC
>.|TRBJ2-7|TRBV6-1|once
CASSEAGQGYYEQYF
TGTGCCAGCAGTGAAGCTGGGCAGGGTTACTACGAGCAGTACTTC
>TRBD2|TRBJ2-5|TRBV6-5|.
CASSSEGLAEETQYF
TGTGCCAGCAGTTCCGAGGGACTAGCTGAAGAGACCCAGTACTTC
>.|TRBJ2-1|TRBV5-1|.
CASSLAGAQYNEQFF
TGCGCCAGCAGCTTGGCCGGAGCCCAGTACAATGAGCAGTTCTTC